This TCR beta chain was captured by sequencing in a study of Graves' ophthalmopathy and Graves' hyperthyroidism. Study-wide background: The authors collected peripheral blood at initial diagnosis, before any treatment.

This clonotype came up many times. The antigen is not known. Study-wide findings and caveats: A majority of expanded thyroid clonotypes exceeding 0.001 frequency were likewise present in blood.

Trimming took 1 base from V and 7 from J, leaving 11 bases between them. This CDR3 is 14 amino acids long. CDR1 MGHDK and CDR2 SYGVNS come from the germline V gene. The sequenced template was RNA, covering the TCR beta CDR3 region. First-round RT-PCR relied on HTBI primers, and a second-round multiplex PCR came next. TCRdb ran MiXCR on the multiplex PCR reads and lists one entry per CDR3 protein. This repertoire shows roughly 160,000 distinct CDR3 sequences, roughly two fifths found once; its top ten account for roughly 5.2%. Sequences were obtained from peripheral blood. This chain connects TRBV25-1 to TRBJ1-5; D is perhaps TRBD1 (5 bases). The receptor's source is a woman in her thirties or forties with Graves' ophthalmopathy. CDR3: CASSEWGTGQPQHF. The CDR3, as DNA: TGTGCCAGCAGTGAATGGGGGACGGGGCAGCCCCAGCATTTT.